The 26 T cell receptor beta chains below come from one sample, sequenced in a study of CD8 T cells in ankylosing spondylitis. TCRdb reanalysed the 5' RACE reads using MiXCR and keeps one entry per CDR3 protein. Among 300,000 to 350,000 distinct CDR3 sequences listed, roughly 14% were seen once. The sequenced sample was blood, either unsorted or a sorted T cell fraction (not recorded which). The receptors shown here come from a male donor with ankylosing spondylitis or in good health (not recorded which).

The V call is TRBV4-2, the J call TRBJ2-7, with D unclear. Germline-derived CDR1 and CDR2 are LGHNA and YNFKEQ. The V gene lost 0 bases and the J gene lost 3 bases, with 15 bases spanning the gap. The CDR3 is 16 amino acids. CDR3 loop: CASSQDGGTAYYEQYF. The DNA for the CDR3 is TGTGCCAGCAGCCAAGATGGCGGCACTGCTTACTACGAGCAGTACTTC.

This clonotype has a handful of counts. The V and J genes are TRBV3-1 and TRBJ2-7; D ambiguous. The CDR3 is 13 amino acids. Between the trimmed V and J ends, which lost 7 bases and 2 bases, there was a span of 12 bases. CDR1 is LGHDT and CDR2 is YNNKEL in the germline V gene (reference sequence). The CDR3 reads CASTPEAPYEQYF. In DNA form, the CDR3 reads TGTGCCAGCACCCCTGAGGCACCCTACGAGCAGTACTTC.

The rearrangement joins TRBV7-8 to TRBJ2-1; TRBD2 might be the D (5 bases). CDR3 length: 16 amino acids. The V end lost 2 bases, the J end lost 7 bases, and 18 bases lay between the germline ends. The germline V gene has CDR1 SGHVS and CDR2 FQNEAQ. The CDR3 nucleotides are TGTGCCAGCAGCTTAATTGGCGGACTCACTGGTAATGAGCAGTTCTTC. It encodes CASSLIGGLTGNEQFF.

This rearrangement joins TRBV20-1 to TRBJ2-3; TRBD2 matches 8 bases. The CDR3 has 15 residues. The germline CDR1 and CDR2 sequences are DFQATT and SNEGSKA (reference sequence). V was pared by 4 bases and J by 2 bases, with 8 bases of the junction left unmatched. Written as DNA, the CDR3 is TGCAGTGCTACGGGGACTAGGGGAGACACAGATACGCAGTATTTT. Residues: CSATGTRGDTDTQYF.

In its sample, this clonotype was seen a few times. The rearrangement links TRBV7-9 to TRBJ2-5; D not certain. V lost 5 bases and J 2 bases, leaving 15 bases between the germline ends. Germline loops: CDR1 SEHNR, CDR2 FQNEAQ (reference sequence). This CDR3 spans 15 amino acids. CDR3 nucleotide sequence: TGTGCCAGCAGCCCTGGGCCCCTCCAACAAGAGACCCAGTACTTC. It encodes CASSPGPLQQETQYF.

The chain couples TRBV20-1 to TRBJ2-7, with D possibly matching TRBD1 (5 bases). CDR1 is DFQATT, CDR2 SNEGSKA, per germline (reference sequence). The germline V and J ends were trimmed by 3 bases and 6 bases, with 12 bases remaining between them. This CDR3 is 12 amino acids long. In DNA form, the CDR3 reads TGCAGTGCTAGCAGGGTGGTCGTCGAGCAGTACTTC. Its protein product is CSASRVVVEQYF.

This clonotype was detected many times. The chain joins TRBV7-8 to TRBJ2-1; the match to TRBD2 covers 10 bases. This CDR3 spans 15 amino acids. The germline V gene encodes CDR1 SGHVS and CDR2 FQNEAQ. With 2 bases clipped from V and 10 bases from J, the junction kept 8 bases outside the gene matches. The CDR3 spells CASSLSPSGGGEQFF. CDR3 in DNA: TGTGCCAGCAGCTTATCCCCTAGCGGGGGAGGGGAGCAGTTCTTC.

This clonotype was counted many times. This sequence joins TRBV29-1 and TRBJ1-2, with 7 positions matching TRBD1. V shed 8 bases and J 3 bases; nucleotides not matched to a gene: 9. There are 13 residues in the CDR3. Germline loops: CDR1 SQVTM, CDR2 ANQGSEA. CDR3 nucleotides: TGCAGCTCCTCGACAGGGAGCGACTATGGCTACACCTTC. Translation gives CSSSTGSDYGYTF. Variable domain in full (rest from reference TRBV29-1 and TRBJ1-2): SAVISQKPSRDICQRGTSLTIQCQVDSQVTMMFWYRQQPGQSLTLIATANQGSEATYESGFVIDKFPISRPNLTFSTLTVSNMSPEDSSIYLCSSSTGSDYGYTFGSGTRLTVV.

J is TRBJ2-7 and V is TRBV7-8, with D possibly matching TRBD1 (6 bases). Germline-derived CDR1 and CDR2 are SGHVS and FQNEAQ. The CDR3 runs to 15 residues. Trimming shortened V by 2 bases and J by 3 bases, and 14 bases separated the two germline ends. CDR3 in DNA: TGTGCCAGCAGCTTATTGCAGGGGTTATTCTACGAGCAGTACTTC. Its translation is CASSLLQGLFYEQYF.

This clonotype was found a few times. The chain couples TRBV7-9 to TRBJ2-3; TRBD2 agrees at 11 bases. CDR3 length: 16 amino acids. Trimming at V came to 7 bases and at J to 2 bases, leaving 8 bases not matched to a gene. Germline V gene sequence: CDR1 SEHNR, CDR2 FQNEAQ (reference sequence). This chain's CDR3 is CASTPIAGGLTDTQYF. The CDR3 DNA is TGTGCCAGCACCCCTATAGCGGGGGGGCTCACAGATACGCAGTATTTT.

CDR3 coding DNA: TGTGCCAGCAGTTACAGGGGGGGGCCTGGAAACACCATATATTTT. It yields the protein CASSYRGGPGNTIYF. This chain uses TRBV6-5 with TRBJ1-3, with D tentatively TRBD1 (6 bases). The CDR3 loop spans 15 amino acids. V was shortened by 2 bases and J by 2 bases, with 10 bases between the two germline ends. From germline, CDR1 is MNHEY and CDR2 SVGAGI.

This chain uses TRBV12-3 or TRBV12-4 with TRBJ1-5; D may be TRBD1 (5 bases). Trimming pared 6 bases from V and 8 bases from J, leaving 11 bases between. This CDR3 comprises 12 residues. The CDR3 sequence is CASRRTGEPQHF. The CDR3, as DNA: TGTGCCAGCAGAAGGACGGGGGAGCCCCAGCATTTT.

V is TRBV10-2 and J is TRBJ1-2; maybe TRBD1 (5 bases). The CDR3 is 14 residues long. Trimming cost V 5 bases and J 3 bases, with 13 bases left between them. Germline V gene sequence: CDR1 WSHSY, CDR2 SAAADI. CDR3 in DNA: TGCGCCAGCAGTCGGGCCGCGGGGGACTATGGCTACACCTTC. It codes for CASSRAAGDYGYTF.

V gene TRBV11-2 combines with J gene TRBJ2-5; D is unclear. The CDR3 contains 16 residues. Trimming pared 5 bases from V and 7 bases from J, leaving 23 bases between. Germline V gene data show CDR1 as SGHAT and CDR2 as FQNNGV. This chain's CDR3 is CASSNNAQLGSGTQYF. The CDR3 DNA sequence: TGTGCCAGCAGCAATAACGCCCAGCTGGGTTCGGGGACCCAGTACTTC.

The chain recombines TRBV5-1 with TRBJ2-1; 9 bases fit TRBD2. This CDR3 spans 15 amino acids. Trimming removed 0 bases from V and 3 bases from J; junction bases left unmatched: 1. Germline-derived CDR1 and CDR2 are SGHRS and YFSETQ. The CDR3, as DNA: TGCGCCAGCAGCTTGGTGCGGGGGGGCTACAATGAGCAGTTCTTC. It encodes CASSLVRGGYNEQFF.

The chain couples TRBV3-1 to TRBJ1-4, with D maybe TRBD1 (5 bases). Deletions cut 0 bases from V and 5 bases from J, with 13 bases between. Per the germline V gene, CDR1 is LGHDT and CDR2 is YNNKEL (reference sequence). The CDR3 is 16 residues long. CDR3: CASSQDSKGLNEKLFF. CDR3 sequence (DNA): TGTGCCAGCAGCCAAGATTCGAAGGGGTTGAATGAAAAACTGTTTTTT.

This chain joins TRBV2 and TRBJ2-7; TRBD2 matches at 7 bases. Germline lookup yields CDR1 SNHLY and CDR2 FYNNEI. This CDR3 spans 14 amino acids. The V gene end was trimmed by 2 bases and the J gene end by 3 bases; junction bases not matched to a gene: 4. This CDR3 is CASSEKRGFYEQYF. The CDR3, as DNA: TGTGCCAGCAGTGAAAAGCGGGGCTTCTACGAGCAGTACTTC.

This clonotype was recorded a few times. This sequence joins TRBV6-1 and TRBJ1-2, with 10 bases identical to TRBD1. The CDR3 is made up of 14 amino acids. V lost 6 bases and J lost 4; bases outside the gene matches: 5. Germline lookup yields CDR1 MNHNS and CDR2 SASEGT. CDR3 nucleotide sequence: TGTGCCAGCAGCGCGACAGGGGGCGTCTATGGCTACACCTTC. It encodes CASSATGGVYGYTF.

Of note for this clonotype: Being one base from a much bigger clone, this may be a read error. The V and J genes are TRBV11-2 and TRBJ2-3; TRBD2 might be the D (5 bases). The V end was cut by 3 bases, the J end by 13 bases, with 11 bases between. Germline loops: CDR1 SGHAT, CDR2 FQNNGV. The CDR3 runs 11 residues. The CDR3 region is CASSFQRSKYF. The CDR3 DNA reads TGTGCCAGCAGCTTCCAGCGGTCCAAGTATTTT.

This clonotype was seen only a few times. This sequence joins TRBV28 and TRBJ1-1; D not certain. The germline gives CDR1 MDHEN, CDR2 SYDVKM. This CDR3 region has 15 residues. Trimming left V 6 bases short and J 2 bases short, with 16 bases between. The CDR3 is CASSPTGRTNTEAFF. CDR3 coding DNA: TGTGCCAGCAGCCCCACCGGGAGAACCAACACTGAAGCTTTCTTT. Filled out from reference TRBV28 and TRBJ1-1, the complete variable domain reads DVKVTQSSRYLVKRTGEKVFLECVQDMDHENMFWYRQDPGLGLRLIYFSYDVKMKEKGDIPEGYSVSREKKERFSLILESASTNQTSMYLCASSPTGRTNTEAFFGQGTRLTVV.

The chain carries TRBV11-2 and TRBJ2-1; D is tentatively TRBD1 or TRBD2 (6 bases each). Deletions cut 0 bases from V and 4 bases from J, with 13 bases between. There are 16 residues in the CDR3. Per the germline V gene, CDR1 is SGHAT and CDR2 is FQNNGV. The CDR3 bases are TGTGCCAGCAGCTTAGATAGGTCGGGGGCATACAATGAGCAGTTCTTC. Translating it yields CASSLDRSGAYNEQFF.

In its sample, this clonotype was seen a few times. The V gene is TRBV4-1, the J gene TRBJ1-5; D ambiguous. With 0 bases removed from V and 7 bases from J, the gap between germline ends came to 10 bases. The CDR3 contains 14 residues. Germline CDR1 and CDR2: MGHRA and YSYEKL. The CDR3 protein is CASSQERQLQPQHF. CDR3 nucleotide sequence: TGCGCCAGCAGCCAAGAAAGGCAGCTCCAGCCCCAGCATTTT.

This clonotype occurred many times. The J gene is TRBJ2-1, the V gene TRBV29-1; D uncertain. The germline V and J ends were trimmed by 5 bases and 6 bases, with 14 bases remaining between them. CDR3 length: 13 amino acids. CDR1 SQVTM and CDR2 ANQGSEA come from the germline V gene. DNA for the CDR3: TGCAGCGTTCGAGGTATCGGTGGCAATGAGCAGTTCTTC. It specifies CSVRGIGGNEQFF.

The J gene is TRBJ2-2, the V gene TRBV7-9, with D perhaps matching TRBD1 or TRBD2 (5 bases each). The V gene lost 3 bases and the J gene lost 3 bases, with 17 bases spanning the gap. The CDR3 length is 17 residues. In germline, CDR1 is SEHNR, CDR2 FQNEAQ (reference sequence). CDR3 protein: CASSFSHRGGDTGELFF. DNA for the CDR3: TGTGCCAGCAGCTTCAGTCACCGGGGCGGCGACACCGGGGAGCTGTTTTTT.

This rearrangement joins TRBV29-1 to TRBJ1-1; D gene uncertain. Germline V gene lookup returns CDR1 SQVTM and CDR2 ANQGSEA. The CDR3 runs 11 residues. V lost 5 bases, J lost 1 base, and 5 bases lay in between. The CDR3 loop is CSVRQNTEAFF. The CDR3 DNA reads as TGCAGCGTTAGACAGAACACTGAAGCTTTCTTT.

The J gene is TRBJ2-5, the V gene TRBV5-1, with TRBD2 as a possible D gene (5 bases). Germline lookup yields CDR1 SGHRS and CDR2 YFSETQ. Trimming shortened V by 4 bases and J by 5 bases, and 12 bases separated the two germline ends. The CDR3 has 13 amino acids. The CDR3 DNA reads TGCGCCAGCAGCGATACTAGTTCGGAGACCCAGTACTTC. Translated, it gives CASSDTSSETQYF.